The 28 T cell receptor beta chains given below trace back to one sample, sequenced in a study of T cell changes during pregnancy in multiple sclerosis. Assay: immunoSEQ multiplex PCR; the TCRdb copy retains only in-frame clones and omits some. The profile shows tens of thousands of clones, 85% to 95% of them singletons. Sequences were derived from CD8+ T cells from peripheral blood mononuclear cells, sampled in the third trimester of pregnancy. Source of these receptors: a female donor with multiple sclerosis, enrolled in a pregnancy study.

The table lists this clone with a count of one. This chain uses TRBV27 with TRBJ2-7; 12 nucleotides align to TRBD2. V trimming: 3 bases; J trimming: 7 bases; junction bases outside the gene matches: 10. CDR1 and CDR2 (germline): MNHEY, SMNVEV (reference sequence). The CDR3 has 16 residues. As DNA, the CDR3 is TGTGCCAGCAGTTTCCTCCTAGCGGGAGGGCCGAGGGAGCAGTACTTC. Translating gives CASSFLLAGGPREQYF.

V gene TRBV29-1 combines with J gene TRBJ2-1; weak D call: TRBD2 (7 bases). Trimming took off 6 bases at V and 9 bases at J, with 18 bases between the two ends. The CDR3 contains 13 residues. CDR1 is SQVTM, CDR2 ANQGSEA, per germline. CDR3 bases: TGCAGCGTGGGGGCGGGAGAAGACGGTGAGCAGTTCTTC. This encodes CSVGAGEDGEQFF.

The rearrangement links TRBV4-1 to TRBJ1-6, with D uncertain. Trimming took off 2 bases at V and 9 bases at J, with 8 bases between the two ends. CDR3 length: 13 residues. CDR1 is MGHRA, CDR2 YSYEKL, per germline. The chain's CDR3 is CASSQHSGSPLHF. The CDR3, as DNA: TGCGCCAGCAGCCAACATTCAGGTTCACCCCTCCACTTT.

The rearrangement uses TRBV9 and TRBJ2-1; 9 nucleotides match TRBD2. The germline gives CDR1 SGDLS, CDR2 YYNGEE. The CDR3 totals 14 residues. Losses at the gene ends were 7 bases for V and 10 bases for J; bases not matched to a gene: 12. CDR3 protein: CASSTGGGAGEQFF. The DNA for the CDR3 is TGTGCCAGCTCCACCGGCGGGGGGGCTGGAGAGCAGTTCTTC.

V is TRBV10-1 and J is TRBJ2-2; 8 nucleotides line up with TRBD1. Losses at the gene ends were 7 bases for V and 6 bases for J; bases not matched to a gene: 1. The CDR3 has 12 residues. The germline CDR1 and CDR2 sequences are WNHNN and SYGVQD (reference sequence). The CDR3 DNA reads TGCGCCAGCACAGGGGGCCCCGGGGAGCTGTTTTTT. It encodes CASTGGPGELFF.

The chain recombines TRBV6-4 with TRBJ2-3, with 11 bases lining up with TRBD2. CDR3 length: 16 residues. V trimming: 5 bases; J trimming: 4 bases; junction bases outside the gene matches: 8. Germline CDR1 and CDR2: MRHNA and SNTAGT. For the CDR3, the DNA is TGTGCCAGCAGTTCTCTAGCGGGAGGAGGATCAGATACGCAGTATTTT. Amino acid sequence: CASSSLAGGGSDTQYF.

The chain employs TRBV12-5 and TRBJ2-2; possibly TRBD2 for D (5 bases). V lost 9 bases and J lost 2, with 13 bases in between. The CDR3 loop spans 14 amino acids. Germline CDR1 LGHNT, CDR2 FRNRAP. Here the CDR3 reads CASRIGGNTGELFF. The CDR3 bases are TGTGCTAGCCGGATTGGAGGAAACACCGGGGAGCTGTTTTTT.

V gene TRBV30 combines with J gene TRBJ2-3; TRBD2 might be the D (6 bases). The CDR3 is made up of 14 amino acids. V was cut by 2 bases and J by 1 base, with 10 bases left in between. Germline V lookup: CDR1 GTSNPN, CDR2 SVGIG (reference sequence). The chain's CDR3 is CAWSNGGGTDTQYF. DNA of the CDR3: TGTGCCTGGAGTAACGGGGGAGGCACAGATACGCAGTATTTT.

V usage is TRBV6-4 and J usage is TRBJ2-3; the D gene is possibly TRBD1 (5 bases). V lost 2 bases to trimming and J lost 3 bases, with 12 bases between them. This CDR3 is built from 15 residues. CDR1 and CDR2 from the germline V gene are MRHNA and SNTAGT. CDR3 protein: CASSDIRDYTDTQYF. The CDR3 DNA reads as TGTGCCAGCAGTGACATCAGGGATTATACAGATACGCAGTATTTT.

The CDR3 nucleotides read TGTGCCAGCAGAAACCGGGGGGTTCTACACACAGATACGCAGTATTTT. Protein: CASRNRGVLHTDTQYF. The rearrangement joins TRBV27 to TRBJ2-3; 7 nucleotides agree with TRBD2. Per the germline V gene, CDR1 is MNHEY and CDR2 is SMNVEV (reference sequence). J gave up 2 bases and V 6 bases, and 11 bases lay outside the gene matches. The CDR3 length is 16 residues.

The rearrangement joins TRBV2 to TRBJ2-1, with TRBD1 matching 7 bases. Germline CDR1 is SNHLY and CDR2 is FYNNEI. V shed 6 bases, J shed 5 bases, and the junction held 13 bases outside the gene matches. The CDR3 runs to 16 residues. The CDR3 nucleotides are TGTGCCAGCAGGGGACCCTGGGACAGCAAGAACAATGAGCAGTTCTTC. Translating it yields CASRGPWDSKNNEQFF.

This rearrangement joins TRBV19 to TRBJ2-5, with D tentatively TRBD1 (5 bases). The CDR3 runs 18 residues. V lost 2 bases and J 2 bases, leaving 21 bases between the germline ends. Germline values: CDR1 LNHDA, CDR2 SQIVND (reference sequence). The CDR3 coding sequence is TGTGCCAGTAGTATAAGTAAAGGGGCAGGTTTCCTTCAAGAGACCCAGTACTTC. Translated: CASSISKGAGFLQETQYF.

The gene calls are TRBV5-4 and TRBJ1-1; no clear D. Between the trimmed V and J ends, which lost 4 bases and 11 bases, there was a span of 21 bases. This CDR3 is 14 amino acids long. Germline V gene data show CDR1 as SGHNT and CDR2 as YYREEE (reference sequence). DNA for the CDR3: TGTGCCAGCAGCCCACCGTCTCAGGCGAAGTTGGCTTTCTTT. Translating it yields CASSPPSQAKLAFF.

This chain links TRBV4-3 with TRBJ1-2; maybe TRBD1 (5 bases). Deletions cut 0 bases from V and 6 bases from J, with 14 bases between. The germline gives CDR1 LGHNA, CDR2 YSLEER. This CDR3 is built from 15 residues. CDR3 residues: CASSQDRQTANGYTF. Written as DNA, the CDR3 is TGCGCCAGCAGCCAAGATAGGCAGACAGCAAATGGCTACACCTTC.

This rearrangement joins TRBV2 to TRBJ1-4, with a tentative D call TRBD1 (6 bases). V lost 8 bases to trimming and J lost 7 bases, with 11 bases between them. The CDR3 contains 12 residues. CDR1 and CDR2 (germline): SNHLY, FYNNEI. The CDR3 nucleotides read TGTGCCAGCTTCGGACAGACTGAAAAACTGTTTTTT. The encoded protein is CASFGQTEKLFF.

The chain combines TRBV9 with TRBJ2-1, with a possible D match to TRBD2 (5 bases). The CDR3 totals 15 residues. Per the germline V gene, CDR1 is SGDLS and CDR2 is YYNGEE. Trimming shortened V by 7 bases and J by 0 bases, and 14 bases separated the two germline ends. The CDR3 loop is CASAAGGGSYNEQFF. Written as DNA, the CDR3 is TGTGCCAGCGCTGCGGGCGGCGGCTCCTACAATGAGCAGTTCTTC.

The genes are TRBV7-9 and TRBJ2-3; D gene unclear. Germline V gene lookup returns CDR1 SEHNR and CDR2 FQNEAQ (reference sequence). The CDR3 totals 10 residues. V was shortened by 11 bases and J by 6 bases, with 9 bases between the two germline ends. CDR3 protein: CALSVDTQYF. CDR3 sequence (DNA): TGTGCCCTCTCCGTTGATACGCAGTATTTT.

V and J are TRBV19 and TRBJ2-3, with TRBD2 matching over 8 bases. In germline, CDR1 is LNHDA, CDR2 SQIVND (reference sequence). Trimming cost V 3 bases and J 2 bases; bases outside gene matches: 10. This CDR3 is 17 amino acids long. CDR3 amino acids: CASSISREGPDTDTQYF. As DNA, the CDR3 is TGTGCCAGTAGTATCTCTCGGGAGGGCCCGGACACAGATACGCAGTATTTT.

The chain's CDR3 is CASSETPNTGAGELFF. In DNA, the CDR3 is TGTGCCAGCAGTGAGACGCCGAATACAGGGGCCGGGGAGCTGTTTTTT. V and J are TRBV6-1 and TRBJ2-2; TRBD1 matches at 7 bases. CDR1 and CDR2 (germline): MNHNS, SASEGT. This CDR3 region has 16 residues. Trimming cost V 3 bases and J 6 bases; bases outside gene matches: 10.

V usage is TRBV5-5 and J usage is TRBJ2-7; no firm D call. Trimming took 0 bases from V and 2 from J, leaving 9 bases between them. Germline V lookup: CDR1 SGHKS, CDR2 YYEKEE (reference sequence). The CDR3 is 14 amino acids. The CDR3 nucleotides read TGTGCCAGCAGCTTGGTCTCCTCTCCCTACGAGCAGTACTTC. Residues: CASSLVSSPYEQYF.

The genes are TRBV5-6 and TRBJ2-3; D gene ambiguous. Germline V gives CDR1 SGHDT, CDR2 YYEEEE. V lost 4 bases and J lost 4, with 10 bases in between. The CDR3 contains 13 residues. The CDR3 reads CASSVSTPDTQYF. The DNA of the CDR3 is TGTGCCAGCAGCGTGAGTACTCCAGATACGCAGTATTTT.

The chain is built from TRBV29-1 and TRBJ2-1; no clear D gene. The V end lost 4 bases, the J end lost 0 bases, and 13 bases lay between the germline ends. Per germline, CDR1 SQVTM and CDR2 ANQGSEA. This CDR3 is 15 amino acids long. The CDR3 DNA follows: TGCAGCGTTGTCTTTCCGGGTGGCTCCTACAATGAGCAGTTCTTC. Its protein product is CSVVFPGGSYNEQFF.

The V call is TRBV27, the J call TRBJ1-2, with TRBD1 matching 10 bases. Germline V CDR1 and CDR2: MNHEY, SMNVEV (reference sequence). The CDR3 is 16 amino acids. After removal of 3 bases from V and 6 bases from J, the junction contained 10 bases not matched to a gene. The CDR3 DNA is TGTGCCAGCAGTTTCCTGGGACAGGGGTACCTTCATGGCTACACCTTC. This sequence encodes CASSFLGQGYLHGYTF.

This clone showed up just once. The V call is TRBV13, the J call TRBJ2-7; 7 nucleotides line up with TRBD1. Germline V lookup: CDR1 PRHDT, CDR2 FYEKMQ (reference sequence). The CDR3 has 15 amino acids. With V trimmed by 1 base and J by 1 base, 4 bases remained unmatched. CDR3 sequence (DNA): TGTGCCAGCAGCTTAGCTAGGGACAGTTCCTACGAGCAGTACTTC. Translation: CASSLARDSSYEQYF.

The V gene is TRBV27, the J gene TRBJ1-5; 7 nucleotides align to TRBD1. The germline CDR1 and CDR2 sequences are MNHEY and SMNVEV (reference sequence). The CDR3 loop spans 14 amino acids. V dropped 6 bases and J dropped 7; count of bases not matched to a gene: 9. The CDR3 is CASRQGFLTQPQHF. CDR3 bases: TGTGCCAGCAGACAGGGGTTCCTCACCCAGCCCCAGCATTTT.

In its sample, this clone was seen a few times. The CDR3 DNA reads TGTGCCTGGACAGGGGGATCCCCTGAAGCTTTCTTT. Protein sequence: CAWTGGSPEAFF. The rearrangement uses TRBV30 and TRBJ1-1; TRBD1 agrees at 7 bases. CDR3 length: 12 residues. V gave up 4 bases and J gave up 6 bases; unmatched junction bases: 5. Germline-derived CDR1 and CDR2 are GTSNPN and SVGIG (reference sequence).

The chain uses TRBV7-9 and TRBJ1-1; 10 bases are a match to TRBD1. V was clipped by 5 bases and J by 5 bases; unmatched bases: 2. Germline V lookup: CDR1 SEHNR, CDR2 FQNEAQ (reference sequence). The CDR3 is 13 amino acids. This CDR3 reads CASSQGQGTEAFF. CDR3 sequence (DNA): TGTGCCAGCAGCCAGGGACAGGGGACTGAAGCTTTCTTT.

Written as DNA, the CDR3 is TGTGCCAGCAGTGAAGACCTAGGTTATCTGGCGGTTGCTTTCTTT. Translation gives CASSEDLGYLAVAFF. V is TRBV6-1 and J is TRBJ1-1; unclear D gene. This CDR3 is built from 15 residues. The V and J ends lost 1 base and 11 bases respectively, with 20 bases between them. The germline CDR1 and CDR2 sequences are MNHNS and SASEGT.